This T cell receptor (beta chain) is drawn from a study of vaccination and CD4 T cells after COVID-19. About the study: Diagnosis preceded the drawing of post-COVID samples by a median around 100 days (range 35 to 161).

Cultured CD4+ T cells had their DNA profiled by the Oncomine TCR Beta short-read assay. Cultured CD4+ T cells were the source of extracted genomic DNA. TCRdb itself ran the PCR reads through MiXCR, one entry per CDR3 protein. The sample has more than 20,000 distinct CDR3 sequences, 45% to 50% seen once. As to treatment: approximately nine-day PBMC culture with coronavirus spike peptide pools or control peptides (ViraFEST assay). Once peptide pools had expanded antigen-specific T cells, ViraFEST sequenced TCRs. Note on this clonotype: Its antigen is currently unknown.

V was cut by 2 bases and J by 2 bases, with 7 bases left in between. Germline V gene lookup returns CDR1 GTSNPN and CDR2 SVGIG (reference sequence). This CDR3 comprises 13 residues. The rearrangement uses TRBV30 and TRBJ1-5, with a possible D match to TRBD1 (5 bases). The TCR was taken from a human donor who had recovered from COVID-19. The sequenced sample was CD4+ T cells from blood, cultured in vitro. CDR3 sequence reads: CAWSQGGNQPQHF. CDR3 nucleotide sequence: TGTGCCTGGAGTCAGGGTGGCAATCAGCCCCAGCATTTT.